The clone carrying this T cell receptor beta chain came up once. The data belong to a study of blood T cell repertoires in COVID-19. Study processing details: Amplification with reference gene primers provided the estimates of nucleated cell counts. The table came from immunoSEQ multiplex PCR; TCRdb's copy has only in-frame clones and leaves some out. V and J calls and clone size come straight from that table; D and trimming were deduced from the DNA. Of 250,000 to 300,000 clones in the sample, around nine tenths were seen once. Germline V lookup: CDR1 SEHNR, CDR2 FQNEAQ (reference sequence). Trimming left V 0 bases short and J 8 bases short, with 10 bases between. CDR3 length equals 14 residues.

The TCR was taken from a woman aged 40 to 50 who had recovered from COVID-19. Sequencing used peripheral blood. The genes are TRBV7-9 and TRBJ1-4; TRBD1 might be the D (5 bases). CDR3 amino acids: CASSLAQGKEKLFF. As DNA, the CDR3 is TGTGCCAGCAGCTTAGCCCAGGGTAAAGAAAAACTGTTTTTT.